This TCR beta chain was captured in a study of cytomegalovirus exposure and HLA in healthy donors. Overall study context: Unique TCRs numbering roughly 80 million, obtained from HLA-typed donors, made up an early data release.

Turning to this clone: Its antigen is as yet unknown. The junction and the germline gene differ at one end; a read error may be behind it.

General study findings and limits: Reports credit the classifier with highly specific, highly sensitive diagnosis of cytomegalovirus status. TCR beta sequences reportedly predicted most subjects' HLA-A and HLA-B alleles accurately. Sequencing depth roughly uniform across donors was assumed in presence/absence analyses.

With 60 Vbeta and 13 Jbeta primers, the PCR was carried out. The method was immunoSEQ multiplex PCR; TCRdb's version includes in-frame clones alone and lacks a portion of them. The profile shows under 300,000 clones, 75% to 90% of them singletons. The sequencing input was PBMCs. The sequence derives from a man in his forties or fifties in good health and CMV-seropositive.

CDR3 amino acids: CSSSSGTETYEQYF. As DNA, the CDR3 is TGTTCCAGCAGCTCCGGGACAGAGACCTACGAGCAGTACTTC. The rearrangement uses TRBV7-9 and TRBJ2-7; 7 nucleotides line up with TRBD1. CDR3 length: 14 amino acids. Germline V gene lookup returns CDR1 SEHNR and CDR2 FQNEAQ (reference sequence). The whole variable domain, filled in from reference TRBV7-9 and TRBJ2-7, reads DTGVSQNPRHKITKRGQNVTFRCDPISEHNRLYWYRQTLGQGPEFLTYFQNEAQLEKSRLLSDRFSAERPKGSFSTLEIQRTEQGDSAMYLCSSSSGTETYEQYFGPGTRLTVT.